Shown below are 26 T cell receptor beta chains from a single sample sequenced in a study of blood T cell repertoires in COVID-19. TCRdb's table, derived via immunoSEQ multiplex PCR, lists solely in-frame clones and lacks some. The sample carries 450,000 to 500,000 clones, 70% to 90% recorded once. Material: peripheral blood. The receptor set was obtained from a human donor in a cohort sampled during active COVID-19.

The chain employs TRBV19 and TRBJ2-1, with 8 bases aligning to TRBD1. V was clipped by 2 bases and J by 2 bases; unmatched bases: 5. This CDR3 is 16 amino acids long. The germline V gene encodes CDR1 LNHDA and CDR2 SQIVND (reference sequence). CDR3 amino acids: CASSINKGQAYNEQFF. The CDR3, as DNA: TGTGCCAGTAGTATAAATAAGGGACAGGCCTACAATGAGCAGTTCTTC.

Here the CDR3 reads CASSPGQSSGNTIYF. The CDR3 DNA reads as TGTGCCAGCAGCCCAGGACAGTCCTCTGGAAACACCATATATTTT. This sequence joins TRBV14 and TRBJ1-3; the D gene is possibly TRBD1 (6 bases). Germline lookup yields CDR1 SGHDN and CDR2 FVKESK. Between the trimmed V and J ends, which lost 4 bases and 0 bases, there was a span of 10 bases. The CDR3 covers 15 residues.

This clone was counted between two and nine times. The rearrangement links TRBV6-1 to TRBJ1-2, with 8 nucleotides matching TRBD1. There are 12 residues in the CDR3. The germline CDR1 and CDR2 sequences are MNHNS and SASEGT. The V gene end was trimmed by 3 bases and the J gene end by 8 bases; junction bases not matched to a gene: 2. This CDR3 reads CASSDRGQGYTF. Here the CDR3 DNA reads TGTGCCAGCAGTGACAGGGGGCAGGGCTACACCTTC.

V usage is TRBV7-9 and J usage is TRBJ2-7, with D perhaps matching TRBD2 (5 bases). CDR1 and CDR2 (germline): SEHNR, FQNEAQ (reference sequence). The CDR3 extends over 14 amino acids. Trimming pared 5 bases from V and 4 bases from J, leaving 15 bases between. Here the CDR3 reads CASSPGLSIYEQYF. The CDR3 nucleotides read TGTGCCAGCAGCCCGGGATTATCTATATACGAGCAGTACTTC.

The rearrangement links TRBV4-2 to TRBJ2-7; TRBD2 matches at 15 bases. The V segment lost 3 bases and the J segment 4 bases; nucleotides outside the gene matches: 13. The germline V gene encodes CDR1 LGHNA and CDR2 YNFKEQ. The CDR3 is made up of 19 amino acids. The CDR3: CASSHGTSGRFNEFYEQYF. In nucleotides, the CDR3 is TGTGCCAGCAGCCATGGGACTAGCGGGAGGTTTAACGAATTTTACGAGCAGTACTTC.

The rearrangement links TRBV5-1 to TRBJ2-5, with D tentatively TRBD2 (7 bases). CDR3 length: 15 amino acids. V gave up 1 base and J gave up 5 bases, with 15 bases separating them. The germline V gene has CDR1 SGHRS and CDR2 YFSETQ. CDR3 DNA sequence: TGCGCCAGCAGCTTGCAAACAGGGAGGGGGGAGACCCAGTACTTC. This encodes CASSLQTGRGETQYF.

The chain has TRBV19 and TRBJ2-1; a weak D match, TRBD1 (6 bases). Germline CDR1 LNHDA, CDR2 SQIVND (reference sequence). CDR3 length: 13 amino acids. The ends were cut back, 5 bases at V and 7 bases at J, with 12 bases in the middle. The CDR3 coding sequence is TGTGCCAGTAGTTGGGGGCCTGTGAATGAGCAGTTCTTC. Translation: CASSWGPVNEQFF.

V gene TRBV19 combines with J gene TRBJ2-7; no definite D call. The germline V gene has CDR1 LNHDA and CDR2 SQIVND (reference sequence). Deletions cut 4 bases from V and 0 bases from J, with 10 bases between. The CDR3 is 14 residues long. CDR3 nucleotide sequence: TGTGCCAGTAGTAACCAGCGCACCTCCTACGAGCAGTACTTC. Translating it yields CASSNQRTSYEQYF.

V usage is TRBV28 and J usage is TRBJ2-5, with TRBD1 identical over 9 bases. Germline CDR1 reads MDHEN; CDR2 reads SYDVKM. The CDR3 has 15 residues. The V gene end was trimmed by 2 bases and the J gene end by 2 bases; junction bases not matched to a gene: 3. Written as DNA, the CDR3 is TGTGCCAGCAGTTTAGGGACAGGGAGGCAAGAGACCCAGTACTTC. Amino acid sequence: CASSLGTGRQETQYF.

This rearrangement joins TRBV28 to TRBJ1-1; D perhaps matches TRBD1 (6 bases). The V and J ends lost 2 bases and 0 bases respectively, with 10 bases between them. Germline V gene lookup returns CDR1 MDHEN and CDR2 SYDVKM. The CDR3 contains 15 residues. CDR3 DNA: TGTGCCAGCAGTTTAACAGGGCGTGTGAACACTGAAGCTTTCTTT. Amino acid sequence: CASSLTGRVNTEAFF.

This chain connects TRBV29-1 to TRBJ2-1, with 8 bases lining up with TRBD2. CDR1 and CDR2 (germline): SQVTM, ANQGSEA. V lost 6 bases, J lost 2 bases, and 3 bases stayed unmatched. CDR3 length equals 13 residues. CDR3 region: CSVGLGTYNEQFF. The CDR3 nucleotides read TGCAGCGTGGGACTAGGCACCTACAATGAGCAGTTCTTC.

In its sample, this clone was seen once. V gene TRBV30 combines with J gene TRBJ2-1; 11 nucleotides line up with TRBD2. The J segment lost 9 bases and the V segment lost 1 base, leaving 17 bases of the junction unmatched. Germline V gene data show CDR1 as GTSNPN and CDR2 as SVGIG (reference sequence). The CDR3 spans 18 residues. The CDR3 DNA reads as TGTGCCTGGAGTGCGGACCACTGGACTAGCGGGTCTCGGACTGAGCAGTTCTTC. Its protein product is CAWSADHWTSGSRTEQFF.

This clone is a singleton in its sample. The gene calls are TRBV5-4 and TRBJ1-2; TRBD1 matches at 8 bases. The CDR3 totals 14 residues. Germline loops: CDR1 SGHNT, CDR2 YYREEE (reference sequence). V lost 4 bases and J lost 4; bases outside the gene matches: 6. The CDR3, as DNA: TGTGCCAGCAGCCCACGCGACAGGGGCTATGGCTACACCTTC. Translated: CASSPRDRGYGYTF.

The chain employs TRBV27 and TRBJ2-7; TRBD1 matches at 7 bases. The germline gives CDR1 MNHEY, CDR2 SMNVEV (reference sequence). The V and J ends lost 0 bases and 7 bases, in that order; junction bases with no gene match: 9. The CDR3 contains 15 residues. CDR3 sequence reads: CASSLSSSTGWEQYF. The CDR3 DNA follows: TGTGCCAGCAGTTTATCTTCCTCGACAGGGTGGGAGCAGTACTTC.

This chain joins TRBV6-2 or TRBV6-3 and TRBJ2-3, with 10 bases that match TRBD2. Germline CDR1 and CDR2: MNHEY and SVGEGT. This CDR3 spans 17 amino acids. Germline trimming cut 2 bases from V and 0 bases from J; bases unmatched to any gene: 5. The CDR3 reads CASSYLSGRSSTDTQYF. The CDR3 DNA sequence: TGTGCCAGCAGTTACCTTAGCGGGAGGTCAAGCACAGATACGCAGTATTTT.

This chain joins TRBV19 and TRBJ2-7; 7 nucleotides match TRBD1. The junction had 6 bases not matched to a gene; V was cut back by 7 bases and J by 3 bases. Germline V gives CDR1 LNHDA, CDR2 SQIVND (reference sequence). This CDR3 contains 13 residues. The CDR3 loop is CASKDRVSYEQYF. DNA of the CDR3: TGTGCCAGTAAAGACAGGGTCAGCTACGAGCAGTACTTC.

The chain carries TRBV6-6 and TRBJ1-6; TRBD1 matches at 11 bases. The germline gives CDR1 MNHNY, CDR2 SVGAGI (reference sequence). The CDR3 contains 14 residues. V trimming: 5 bases; J trimming: 9 bases; junction bases outside the gene matches: 3. In DNA, the CDR3 is TGTGCCAGCAGTGGACAGGGGGCCGGTTCACCCCTCCACTTT. It translates to CASSGQGAGSPLHF.

This clone showed up just a few times. The chain joins TRBV10-1 to TRBJ1-1; D is possibly TRBD1 (6 bases). Trimming shortened V by 6 bases and J by 0 bases, and 14 bases separated the two germline ends. The CDR3 length is 15 residues. CDR1 is WNHNN, CDR2 SYGVQD, per germline (reference sequence). In DNA form, the CDR3 reads TGCGCCAGCAGCCCCCGACAGGACTTGAACACTGAAGCTTTCTTT. It specifies CASSPRQDLNTEAFF.

This clone has a handful of counts. The chain links TRBV2 to TRBJ2-3; 9 bases map to TRBD1. Germline CDR1 reads SNHLY; CDR2 reads FYNNEI. Trimming took 6 bases from V and 6 from J; bases not matched to a gene: 7. CDR3 size: 14 residues. CDR3 coding DNA: TGTGCCAGCAGACCGGGACAGGGTATTGATACGCAGTATTTT. Amino acid sequence: CASRPGQGIDTQYF.

This chain connects TRBV29-1 to TRBJ2-3; perhaps TRBD2 as D (6 bases). Germline V gene sequence: CDR1 SQVTM, CDR2 ANQGSEA. The CDR3 has 13 amino acids. The V and J ends lost 4 bases and 1 base respectively, with 9 bases between them. Written as DNA, the CDR3 is TGCAGCGTTGGGGGGGTGGGCACAGATACGCAGTATTTT. Its translation is CSVGGVGTDTQYF.

V is TRBV7-6 and J is TRBJ2-2, with D perhaps TRBD2 (5 bases). Germline CDR1 is SGHVS and CDR2 is FNYEAQ. The CDR3 loop spans 17 amino acids. Trimming shortened V by 4 bases and J by 1 base, and 16 bases separated the two germline ends. CDR3 nucleotides: TGTGCCAGCAGCTCCCGGGGAGCCCTCATGAACACCGGGGAGCTGTTTTTT. Translating it yields CASSSRGALMNTGELFF.

As regards this clone: Mismatch with germline at one junction end may stem from a read error. The V call is TRBV19, the J call TRBJ2-1, with 12 bases lining up with TRBD2. This CDR3 contains 14 residues. Germline V lookup: CDR1 LNHDA, CDR2 SQIVND (reference sequence). The CDR3 DNA reads as TGTGCCAGTAGTATAGATCCTAGCGGGAGGGCATTGATCTTC. Translated: CASSIDPSGRALIF. Supplemented by reference TRBV19 and TRBJ2-1, the full variable domain reads DGGITQSPKYLFRKEGQNVTLSCEQNLNHDAMYWYRQDPGQGLRLIYYSQIVNDFQKGDIAEGYSVSREKKESFPLTVTSAQKNPTAFYLCASSIDPSGRALIFGPGTRLTVL.

This chain connects TRBV6-5 to TRBJ2-1, with unresolved D. The CDR3 spans 14 residues. Germline values: CDR1 MNHEY, CDR2 SVGAGI. V was trimmed by 2 bases and J by 0 bases, leaving 5 bases between them. CDR3 loop: CASSYGLSYNEQFF. For the CDR3, the DNA is TGTGCCAGCAGTTACGGGCTCTCCTACAATGAGCAGTTCTTC.

This chain uses TRBV29-1 with TRBJ1-2; TRBD1 might be the D (6 bases). The CDR3 sequence is 14 residues long. Germline V gene data show CDR1 as SQVTM and CDR2 as ANQGSEA. Trimming removed 5 bases at V and 4 bases at J, with 17 bases between. CDR3 in amino acids: CSVSPAGGGYGYTF. DNA of the CDR3: TGCAGCGTTTCCCCCGCGGGGGGCGGCTATGGCTACACCTTC.

This clone was observed a handful of times. The genes are TRBV5-1 and TRBJ2-1, with 11 nucleotides matching TRBD2. J was trimmed by 7 bases and V by 4 bases; bases with no gene match: 10. CDR3 length equals 16 residues. CDR1 is SGHRS, CDR2 YFSETQ, per germline. The CDR3 DNA reads TGCGCCAGCAGCGGGGGGACTAGCGGAGGTGGGAATGAGCAGTTCTTC. It specifies CASSGGTSGGGNEQFF.

The rearrangement joins TRBV30 to TRBJ1-2; the match to TRBD1 covers 7 bases. The V segment lost 0 bases and the J segment 3 bases; nucleotides outside the gene matches: 7. The CDR3 sequence is 15 residues long. Germline lookup yields CDR1 GTSNPN and CDR2 SVGIG (reference sequence). CDR3 in amino acids: CAWSVGRQGHYGYTF. CDR3 bases: TGTGCCTGGAGTGTGGGTAGACAGGGCCACTATGGCTACACCTTC.